This T cell receptor beta chain derives from a study of radiotherapy plus CTLA-4 blockade in lung cancer. Germline V gene lookup returns CDR1 SGHVS and CDR2 FQNEAQ. V was shortened by 1 base and J by 1 base, with 10 bases between the two germline ends. The CDR3 has 15 residues. Sequencing used immunoSEQ multiplex PCR; TCRdb keeps in-frame clones, though not all of them. The profile shows 45,000 to 60,000 clones, roughly three quarters of them singletons. The TCR was taken from a human donor with non-small cell lung cancer who had a complete response to radiotherapy plus ipilimumab. Sequences were derived from peripheral blood, sampled from a patient treated with radiotherapy plus ipilimumab. V and J are TRBV7-8 and TRBJ1-1; D is unclear. The CDR3 reads CASSLGPGRNTEAFF. CDR3 bases: TGTGCCAGCAGCTTAGGTCCGGGAAGGAACACTGAAGCTTTCTTT.